This T cell receptor beta chain was profiled in a study of blood T cell repertoires in COVID-19. Overall study: The United States, Italy and Spain were the sources of the acute and convalescent COVID-19 samples. PBMCs, B-cell-depleted T cells, or T cells were the source of the cDNA or gDNA that made up the material.

Here immunoSEQ multiplex PCR was the method, and the copy in TCRdb shows in-frame clones only, minus some. The table records over 100,000 clones, 85% of them present only once. The CDR3 loop spans 15 amino acids. The ends were cut back, 6 bases at V and 8 bases at J, with 19 bases in the middle. Germline CDR1 and CDR2: SGHAT and FQNNGV. Sequencing input: peripheral blood. The TCR was taken from an older man with acute or convalescent COVID-19. V and J are TRBV11-2 and TRBJ1-4, with D perhaps TRBD1 (6 bases). The CDR3 loop is CASSLNRVSVEKLFF. The CDR3 DNA is TGTGCCAGCAGTTTGAACAGGGTTTCGGTGGAAAAACTGTTTTTT. The whole variable domain, remainder taken from reference TRBV11-2 and TRBJ1-4, is EAGVAQSPRYKIIEKRQSVAFWCNPISGHATLYWYQQILGQGPKLLIQFQNNGVVDDSQLPKDRFSAERLKGVDSTLKIQPAKLEDSAVYLCASSLNRVSVEKLFFGSGTQLSVL.